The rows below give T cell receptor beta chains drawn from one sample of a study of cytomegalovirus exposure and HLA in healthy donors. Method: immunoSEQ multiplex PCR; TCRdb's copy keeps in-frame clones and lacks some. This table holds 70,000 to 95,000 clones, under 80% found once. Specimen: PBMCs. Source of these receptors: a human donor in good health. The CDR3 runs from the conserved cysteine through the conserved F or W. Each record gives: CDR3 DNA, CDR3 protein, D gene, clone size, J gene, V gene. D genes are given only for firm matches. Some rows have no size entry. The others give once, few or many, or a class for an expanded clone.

cdr3_nt: TGTGCCAGCTCACCCGGACAGGGTAACACTGAAGCTTTCTTT
cdr3_aa: CASSPGQGNTEAFF
d_call: TRBD1
clone_size: -
j_call: TRBJ1-1
v_call: TRBV18

cdr3_nt: TGTGCCAGCACCCTTTCCTCAGGTGGAGGCTCCTACGAGCAGTACTTC
cdr3_aa: CASTLSSGGGSYEQYF
d_call: -
clone_size: -
j_call: TRBJ2-7
v_call: TRBV5-4

cdr3_nt: TGTGCCAGCAGCCAAGGCTTTCCGGGGTATGGCTACACCTTC
cdr3_aa: CASSQGFPGYGYTF
d_call: -
clone_size: -
j_call: TRBJ1-2
v_call: TRBV4-2

cdr3_nt: TGTGCCAGCAGCTCGACGATGCTAGCGGGGGGGACAAACACCGGGGAGCTGTTTTTT
cdr3_aa: CASSSTMLAGGTNTGELFF
d_call: TRBD2
clone_size: -
j_call: TRBJ2-2
v_call: TRBV4-2

cdr3_nt: TGTGCCAGTAGTATCAGCGGCGATACGCAGTATTTT
cdr3_aa: CASSISGDTQYF
d_call: -
clone_size: -
j_call: TRBJ2-3
v_call: TRBV19

cdr3_nt: TGTGCCAGCAGCACAGACAGGGAGAACAATCAGCCCCAGAATTTT
cdr3_aa: CASSTDRENNQPQNF
d_call: TRBD1
clone_size: -
j_call: TRBJ1-5
v_call: TRBV7-9

cdr3_nt: TGTGCCAGCAGCCCTCCGCGCTCTGGAAACACCATATATTTT
cdr3_aa: CASSPPRSGNTIYF
d_call: -
clone_size: few
j_call: TRBJ1-3
v_call: TRBV6-6

cdr3_nt: TGTGCCAGTAGTATGTCTGGGGGCGCCCCCCCTCTCTACGAGCAGTACTTC
cdr3_aa: CASSMSGGAPPLYEQYF
d_call: -
clone_size: once
j_call: TRBJ2-7
v_call: TRBV19

cdr3_nt: TGTGCCAGCAGCTTTCTGACTAGCGGGGCCACCGGGGAGCTGTTTTTT
cdr3_aa: CASSFLTSGATGELFF
d_call: TRBD2
clone_size: -
j_call: TRBJ2-2
v_call: TRBV7-2

cdr3_nt: TGTGCCAGCAGCTTGGATGGGGACAGGGAAGCTTTCTTT
cdr3_aa: CASSLDGDREAFF
d_call: TRBD1
clone_size: -
j_call: TRBJ1-1
v_call: TRBV7-9

cdr3_nt: TGTGCCAGCACCGGACTAGCGGGGATGACCGGGGAGCTGTTTTTT
cdr3_aa: CASTGLAGMTGELFF
d_call: TRBD2
clone_size: -
j_call: TRBJ2-2
v_call: TRBV11-2

cdr3_nt: TGTGCCAGAGATACAGGGCGGACCTACAATGAGCAGTTCTTC
cdr3_aa: CARDTGRTYNEQFF
d_call: -
clone_size: -
j_call: TRBJ2-1
v_call: TRBV2

cdr3_nt: TGCGCCAGCAGCCAGAGACGGGGGACAGGGGGCGTGGATGAGCAGTTCTTC
cdr3_aa: CASSQRRGTGGVDEQFF
d_call: TRBD1
clone_size: -
j_call: TRBJ2-1
v_call: TRBV4-1

cdr3_nt: TGTGCCAGCAGACCGAACCCCAAGACTTATGGCTACACCTTC
cdr3_aa: CASRPNPKTYGYTF
d_call: -
clone_size: -
j_call: TRBJ1-2
v_call: TRBV27

cdr3_nt: TGTGCCAGCAGCCAGATGGCGGGGATCAATTACGAGCAGTACTTC
cdr3_aa: CASSQMAGINYEQYF
d_call: -
clone_size: -
j_call: TRBJ2-7
v_call: TRBV9

cdr3_nt: TGTGCCAGCAGCGTAGACAGGGGGGGGACCTACGAGCAGTACTTC
cdr3_aa: CASSVDRGGTYEQYF
d_call: TRBD1
clone_size: -
j_call: TRBJ2-7
v_call: TRBV11-1

cdr3_nt: TGCGCCAGCAGCCAAGCTCCGACTGTCAACTACGAGCAGTACTTC
cdr3_aa: CASSQAPTVNYEQYF
d_call: -
clone_size: few
j_call: TRBJ2-7
v_call: TRBV4-3

cdr3_nt: TGTGCCAGCAGCTTCTCAGGGATTGGCGAGCAGTACTTC
cdr3_aa: CASSFSGIGEQYF
d_call: -
clone_size: -
j_call: TRBJ2-7
v_call: TRBV5-4

cdr3_nt: TGTGCCAGCAGCTTGGAAAGCAGGGGGAACACTGAAGCTTTCTTT
cdr3_aa: CASSLESRGNTEAFF
d_call: -
clone_size: few
j_call: TRBJ1-1
v_call: TRBV5-6

cdr3_nt: TGTGCCACCAGACCCGCGTCTGGGGCCAACGTCCTGACTTTC
cdr3_aa: CATRPASGANVLTF
d_call: -
clone_size: once
j_call: TRBJ2-6
v_call: TRBV15

cdr3_nt: TGTGCCAGCAGCTTGGGGGCGGGGTACATACACAATGAGCAGTTCTTC
cdr3_aa: CASSLGAGYIHNEQFF
d_call: -
clone_size: -
j_call: TRBJ2-1
v_call: TRBV5-6

cdr3_nt: TGTGCCAGCAGCCCGCTAGCGGGGTGGAACACCGGGGAGCTGTTTTTT
cdr3_aa: CASSPLAGWNTGELFF
d_call: TRBD2
clone_size: -
j_call: TRBJ2-2
v_call: TRBV7-8

cdr3_nt: TGTGCCAGCAGTGGCAGGGGTGGTCAGCCCCAGCATTTT
cdr3_aa: CASSGRGGQPQHF
d_call: -
clone_size: few
j_call: TRBJ1-5
v_call: TRBV6-5

cdr3_nt: TGTGCCAGCAGCCTTCGGGTAGCGGGGGGGTTAGCTAGCACAGATACGCAGTATTTT
cdr3_aa: CASSLRVAGGLASTDTQYF
d_call: TRBD2
clone_size: -
j_call: TRBJ2-3
v_call: TRBV7-2

cdr3_nt: TGTGCCACCAGTCCCGGTGGTGAAGGGGCCTCTGGAAACACCATATATTTT
cdr3_aa: CATSPGGEGASGNTIYF
d_call: -
clone_size: -
j_call: TRBJ1-3
v_call: TRBV15

cdr3_nt: TGTGCCAGCAGCTTAACCGGGACTTATATCCGTGGTGTAGCTTTCTTT
cdr3_aa: CASSLTGTYIRGVAFF
d_call: -
clone_size: -
j_call: TRBJ1-1
v_call: TRBV7-8

cdr3_nt: TGTGCCAGCAGCATCATTACCGGGTCTAGCTCCACCGGGGAGCTGTTTTTT
cdr3_aa: CASSIITGSSSTGELFF
d_call: -
clone_size: -
j_call: TRBJ2-2
v_call: TRBV11-2

cdr3_nt: TGTGCCAGTACCAAACGGGGACAAAGCAATCAGCCCCAGCATTTT
cdr3_aa: CASTKRGQSNQPQHF
d_call: -
clone_size: -
j_call: TRBJ1-5
v_call: TRBV19

cdr3_nt: TGCAGCGTCGACCAGCAGGGGGGTGGCTACACCTTC
cdr3_aa: CSVDQQGGGYTF
d_call: TRBD1
clone_size: -
j_call: TRBJ1-2
v_call: TRBV29-1

cdr3_nt: TGTGCCAGCCCCGAACCACGGCGAGGGGGGGCTGGCGAGCAGTACTTC
cdr3_aa: CASPEPRRGGAGEQYF
d_call: -
clone_size: few
j_call: TRBJ2-7
v_call: TRBV27

cdr3_nt: TGTGCCAGCAGCAACAGGGGGCGGAACACTGAAGCTTTCTTT
cdr3_aa: CASSNRGRNTEAFF
d_call: TRBD1
clone_size: few
j_call: TRBJ1-1
v_call: TRBV6-1

cdr3_nt: TGTGCCAGCAGCTTAGGGGGGGGTAGCGTAGAGACCCAGTACTTC
cdr3_aa: CASSLGGGSVETQYF
d_call: TRBD2
clone_size: -
j_call: TRBJ2-5
v_call: TRBV7-2

cdr3_nt: TGTGCCAGCAGCTCGACAGTCAATCAGCCCCAGCATTTT
cdr3_aa: CASSSTVNQPQHF
d_call: -
clone_size: -
j_call: TRBJ1-5
v_call: TRBV27

cdr3_nt: TGTGCCATCACCGTGACTTTGAACACTGAAGCTTTCTTT
cdr3_aa: CAITVTLNTEAFF
d_call: -
clone_size: -
j_call: TRBJ1-1
v_call: TRBV10-3

cdr3_nt: TGCGCCAGCAGCCAAGACCCGTATGGCTACACCTTC
cdr3_aa: CASSQDPYGYTF
d_call: -
clone_size: -
j_call: TRBJ1-2
v_call: TRBV4-3

cdr3_nt: TGTGCCAGCAGAACCCAAGCCACCGGTAATGAAAAACTGTTTTTT
cdr3_aa: CASRTQATGNEKLFF
d_call: -
clone_size: -
j_call: TRBJ1-4
v_call: TRBV6-5

cdr3_nt: TGTGCCAGCAGCCTGGAAGGGGATTGGGGTGAAGCTTTCTTT
cdr3_aa: CASSLEGDWGEAFF
d_call: -
clone_size: -
j_call: TRBJ1-1
v_call: TRBV5-8

cdr3_nt: TGTGCCAGCAGCTTCAACAGGAATCAGCCCCAGCATTTT
cdr3_aa: CASSFNRNQPQHF
d_call: -
clone_size: -
j_call: TRBJ1-5
v_call: TRBV5-8

cdr3_nt: TGTGCCAGCAGCGCTAGTGGGGGGTCAGATACGCAGTATTTT
cdr3_aa: CASSASGGSDTQYF
d_call: -
clone_size: -
j_call: TRBJ2-3
v_call: TRBV9

cdr3_nt: TGTGCCACCCTTGGACAGCCTGAAGCCAAAAACATTCAGTACTTC
cdr3_aa: CATLGQPEAKNIQYF
d_call: -
clone_size: -
j_call: TRBJ2-4
v_call: TRBV6-1

cdr3_nt: TGCGCCAGCAGCCAAGATCTCGGTTTGCTGAACACTGAAGCTTTCTTT
cdr3_aa: CASSQDLGLLNTEAFF
d_call: -
clone_size: -
j_call: TRBJ1-1
v_call: TRBV4-3

cdr3_nt: TGTGCCAGCAGCTTAGTTGGGCGTTCAGCTGAAGCTTTCTTT
cdr3_aa: CASSLVGRSAEAFF
d_call: -
clone_size: -
j_call: TRBJ1-1
v_call: TRBV7-2

cdr3_nt: TGTGCCTGGAGTGTAAGATCGGGGGGTGAGCAGTTCTTC
cdr3_aa: CAWSVRSGGEQFF
d_call: TRBD2
clone_size: -
j_call: TRBJ2-1
v_call: TRBV30

cdr3_nt: TGTGCCAGCAGTCGACAGGGGGAAAACACTGAAGCTTTCTTT
cdr3_aa: CASSRQGENTEAFF
d_call: TRBD1
clone_size: -
j_call: TRBJ1-1
v_call: TRBV6-5

cdr3_nt: TGTGCCAGCAGTTACTCCCGGGAATATTCAGGAAACACCATATATTTT
cdr3_aa: CASSYSREYSGNTIYF
d_call: -
clone_size: few
j_call: TRBJ1-3
v_call: TRBV6-5

cdr3_nt: TGTGCCAGCACCGGGGATTCGAGCTCTGGAAACACCATATATTTT
cdr3_aa: CASTGDSSSGNTIYF
d_call: -
clone_size: -
j_call: TRBJ1-3
v_call: TRBV2

cdr3_nt: TGTGCCAGCAGCTTAGCGGGACAGGGTTTCTACGAGCAGTACTTC
cdr3_aa: CASSLAGQGFYEQYF
d_call: TRBD1
clone_size: -
j_call: TRBJ2-7
v_call: TRBV7-8

cdr3_nt: TGTGCCAGCAGCTCCGTTATGGGGCAGCAAGAGACCCAGTACTTC
cdr3_aa: CASSSVMGQQETQYF
d_call: -
clone_size: -
j_call: TRBJ2-5
v_call: TRBV7-8

cdr3_nt: TGTGCCAGCAGTTACTACCCGAGGGATACGCAGTATTTT
cdr3_aa: CASSYYPRDTQYF
d_call: -
clone_size: few
j_call: TRBJ2-3
v_call: TRBV6-5

cdr3_nt: TGTGCCAGCACTGCAGGCCAGACAAGGGGGACTGAAGCTTTCTTT
cdr3_aa: CASTAGQTRGTEAFF
d_call: -
clone_size: -
j_call: TRBJ1-1
v_call: TRBV27

cdr3_nt: TGCGCCAGCAGCCTCCGGGACAGCCTCCCAGCGGCTAATGAAAAACTGTTTTTT
cdr3_aa: CASSLRDSLPAANEKLFF
d_call: TRBD1
clone_size: -
j_call: TRBJ1-4
v_call: TRBV4-1

cdr3_nt: TGCGCCAGCAGCCCGGGGGACCAAAACTATGGCTACACCTTC
cdr3_aa: CASSPGDQNYGYTF
d_call: -
clone_size: -
j_call: TRBJ1-2
v_call: TRBV5-1